The clone carrying this T cell receptor (beta chain) was seen repeatedly, ten times or more. The data were obtained in a study of T-cell reconstitution after alpha-beta-depleted transplantation in children. The CDR3 is 14 residues long. Germline V lookup: CDR1 SGHAT, CDR2 FQNNGV. Trimming shortened V by 2 bases and J by 4 bases, and 8 bases separated the two germline ends. Preparation of the TCRbeta library was carried out with unique molecular identifiers. TCRdb used MiXCR to reprocess the PCR reads, holding one entry per CDR3 protein. Counted here are 200,000 to 250,000 distinct CDR3 sequences, roughly 7.7% occurring once; the ten biggest clones make up approximately 6%.

The source is a male patient between 10 and 17 years old who had a stem cell transplant for acute lymphoblastic leukemia, so the T cells may come from the graft donor. The specimen was PBMCs, mostly from graft donor cells, collected 180 days after TCRalphabeta/CD19-depleted stem cell transplant. V and J are TRBV11-2 and TRBJ1-4; possible D gene TRBD1, 5 bases. This CDR3 is CASSLWGSNEKLFF. CDR3 nucleotide sequence: TGTGCCAGCAGCTTATGGGGCAGTAATGAAAAACTGTTTTTT.